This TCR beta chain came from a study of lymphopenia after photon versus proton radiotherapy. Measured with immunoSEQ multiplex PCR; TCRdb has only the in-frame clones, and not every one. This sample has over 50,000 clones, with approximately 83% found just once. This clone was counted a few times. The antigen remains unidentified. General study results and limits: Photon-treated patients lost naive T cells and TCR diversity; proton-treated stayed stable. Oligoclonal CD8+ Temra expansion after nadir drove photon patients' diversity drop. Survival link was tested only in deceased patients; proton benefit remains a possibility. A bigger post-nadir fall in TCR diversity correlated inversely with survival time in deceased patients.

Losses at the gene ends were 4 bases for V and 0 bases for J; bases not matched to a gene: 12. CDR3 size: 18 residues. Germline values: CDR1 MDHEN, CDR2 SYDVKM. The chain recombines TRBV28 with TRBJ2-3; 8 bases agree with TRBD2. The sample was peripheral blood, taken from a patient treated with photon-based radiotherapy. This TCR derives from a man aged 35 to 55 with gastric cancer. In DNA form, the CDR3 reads TGTGCCAGCAGTTCATCCCCGGGACTAGGGACTAGCACAGATACGCAGTATTTT. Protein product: CASSSSPGLGTSTDTQYF. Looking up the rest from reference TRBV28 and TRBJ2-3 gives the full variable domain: DVKVTQSSRYLVKRTGEKVFLECVQDMDHENMFWYRQDPGLGLRLIYFSYDVKMKEKGDIPEGYSVSREKKERFSLILESASTNQTSMYLCASSSSPGLGTSTDTQYFGPGTRLTVL.